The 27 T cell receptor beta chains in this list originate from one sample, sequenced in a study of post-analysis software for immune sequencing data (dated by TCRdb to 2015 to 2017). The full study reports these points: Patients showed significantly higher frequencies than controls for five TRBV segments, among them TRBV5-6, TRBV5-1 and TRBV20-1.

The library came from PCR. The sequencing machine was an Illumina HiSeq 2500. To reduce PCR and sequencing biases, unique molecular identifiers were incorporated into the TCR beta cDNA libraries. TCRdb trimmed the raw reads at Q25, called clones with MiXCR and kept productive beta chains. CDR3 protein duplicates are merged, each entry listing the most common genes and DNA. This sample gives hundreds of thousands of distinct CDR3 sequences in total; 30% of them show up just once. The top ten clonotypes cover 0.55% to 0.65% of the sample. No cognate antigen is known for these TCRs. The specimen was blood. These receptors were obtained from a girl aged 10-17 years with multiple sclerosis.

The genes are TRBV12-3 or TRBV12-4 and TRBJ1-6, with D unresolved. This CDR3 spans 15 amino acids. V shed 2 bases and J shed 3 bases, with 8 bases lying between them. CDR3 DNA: TGTGCCAGCAGTTTAAACAGCAACTATAATTCACCCCTCCACTTT. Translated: CASSLNSNYNSPLHF.

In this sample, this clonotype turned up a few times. The chain's CDR3 is CASSLSRDRIYEQYF. DNA of the CDR3: TGTGCCAGCAGCCTATCCCGGGACCGAATCTACGAGCAGTACTTC. The chain combines TRBV7-2 with TRBJ2-7; D may match TRBD1 or TRBD2 (5 bases each). Trimming stripped 5 bases from V and 3 bases from J, with 17 bases between. The CDR3 sequence is 15 residues long. CDR1 SGHTA and CDR2 FQGNSA come from the germline V gene.

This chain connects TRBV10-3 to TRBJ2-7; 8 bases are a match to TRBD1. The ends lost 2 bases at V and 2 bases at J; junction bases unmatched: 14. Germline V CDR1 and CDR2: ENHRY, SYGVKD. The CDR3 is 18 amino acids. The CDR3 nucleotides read TGTGCCATCAGTGAGAACCCGCCATGGACAGGGCAAGCCTACGAGCAGTACTTC. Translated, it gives CAISENPPWTGQAYEQYF.

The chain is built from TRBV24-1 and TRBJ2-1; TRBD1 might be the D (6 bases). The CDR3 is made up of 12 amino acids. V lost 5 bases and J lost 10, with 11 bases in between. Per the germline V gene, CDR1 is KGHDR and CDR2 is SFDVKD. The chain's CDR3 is CATSGPTGEQFF. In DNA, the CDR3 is TGTGCCACCAGTGGACCGACAGGAGAGCAGTTCTTC.

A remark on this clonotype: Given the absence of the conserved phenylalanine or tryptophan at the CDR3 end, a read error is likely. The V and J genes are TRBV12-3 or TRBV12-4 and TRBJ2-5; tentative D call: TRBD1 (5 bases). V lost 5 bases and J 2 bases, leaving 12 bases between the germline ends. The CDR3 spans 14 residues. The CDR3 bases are TGTGCCAGCAGTGGGGCAGGGTGGCAAGAGACCCAGTACCTC. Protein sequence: CASSGAGWQETQYL.

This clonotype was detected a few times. The CDR3 here is CASISGFGEQYF. The CDR3 DNA reads as TGTGCCAGCATTTCGGGGTTCGGCGAGCAGTACTTC. This rearrangement joins TRBV28 to TRBJ2-5, with D possibly being TRBD2 (5 bases). The assigned J gene may be wrong: the sequence end matches TRBJ2-7 better. The CDR3 covers 12 residues. Germline CDR1 MDHEN, CDR2 SYDVKM.

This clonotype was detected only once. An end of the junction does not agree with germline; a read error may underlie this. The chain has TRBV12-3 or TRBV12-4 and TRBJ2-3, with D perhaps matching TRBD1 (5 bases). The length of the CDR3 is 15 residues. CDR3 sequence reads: CASSLRGWGTDTEYF. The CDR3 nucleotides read TGTGCCAGCAGTTTGCGAGGATGGGGCACAGATACGGAGTATTTT.

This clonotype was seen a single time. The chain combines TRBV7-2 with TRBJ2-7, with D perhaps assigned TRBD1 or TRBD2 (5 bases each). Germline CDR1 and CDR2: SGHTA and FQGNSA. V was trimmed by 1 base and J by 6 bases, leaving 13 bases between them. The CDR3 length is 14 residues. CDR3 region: CASSLGHGAVEQYF. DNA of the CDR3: TGTGCCAGCAGCTTAGGACACGGGGCGGTCGAGCAGTACTTC.

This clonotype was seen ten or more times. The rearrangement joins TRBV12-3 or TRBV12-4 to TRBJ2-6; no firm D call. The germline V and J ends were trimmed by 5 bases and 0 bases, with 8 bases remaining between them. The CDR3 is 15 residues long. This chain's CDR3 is CASSPGRSGANVLTF. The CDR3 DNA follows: TGTGCCAGCAGTCCCGGGCGCTCTGGGGCCAACGTCCTGACTTTC.

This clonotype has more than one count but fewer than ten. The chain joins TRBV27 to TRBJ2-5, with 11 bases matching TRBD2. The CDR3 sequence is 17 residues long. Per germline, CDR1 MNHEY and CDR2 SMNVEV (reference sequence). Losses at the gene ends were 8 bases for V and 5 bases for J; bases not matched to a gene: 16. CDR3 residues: CASSQIPGLAGGETQYF. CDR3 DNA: TGTGCCAGCTCCCAAATCCCTGGACTAGCGGGTGGCGAGACCCAGTACTTC.

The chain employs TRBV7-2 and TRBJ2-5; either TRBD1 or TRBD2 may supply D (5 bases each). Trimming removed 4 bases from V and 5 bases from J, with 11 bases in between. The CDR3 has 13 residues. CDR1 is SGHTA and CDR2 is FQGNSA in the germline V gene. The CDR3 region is CASSSPGDETQYF. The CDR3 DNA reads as TGTGCCAGCAGCTCTCCCGGGGACGAGACCCAGTACTTC.

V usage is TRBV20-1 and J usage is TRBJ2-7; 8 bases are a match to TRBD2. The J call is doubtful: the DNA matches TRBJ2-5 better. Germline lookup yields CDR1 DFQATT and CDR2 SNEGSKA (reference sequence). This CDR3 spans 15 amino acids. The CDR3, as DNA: TGCAGTGCTACAAGACTAGCGAAACCTCAAGAGACCCAGTACTTC. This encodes CSATRLAKPQETQYF.

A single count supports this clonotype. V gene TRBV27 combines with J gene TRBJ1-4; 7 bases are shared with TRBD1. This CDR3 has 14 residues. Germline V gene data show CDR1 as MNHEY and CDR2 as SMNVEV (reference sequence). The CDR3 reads CVSGGTAINEKLFF. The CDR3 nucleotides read TGTGTTAGCGGAGGGACAGCGATTAATGAAAAACTGTTTTTT.

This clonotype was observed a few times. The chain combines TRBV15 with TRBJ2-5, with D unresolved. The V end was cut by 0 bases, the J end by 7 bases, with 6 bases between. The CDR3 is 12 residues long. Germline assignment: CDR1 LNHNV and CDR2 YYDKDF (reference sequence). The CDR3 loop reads CATSRDFGTQYF. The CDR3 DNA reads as TGTGCCACCAGCAGAGATTTCGGGACCCAGTACTTC.

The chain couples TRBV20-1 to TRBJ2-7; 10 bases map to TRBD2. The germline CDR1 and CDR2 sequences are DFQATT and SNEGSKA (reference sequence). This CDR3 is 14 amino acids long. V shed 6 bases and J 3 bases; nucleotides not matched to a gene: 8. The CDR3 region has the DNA TGCAGTGCCCAAAAGCGGGGGGGCAGCTACGAGCAGTACTTC. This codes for CSAQKRGGSYEQYF.

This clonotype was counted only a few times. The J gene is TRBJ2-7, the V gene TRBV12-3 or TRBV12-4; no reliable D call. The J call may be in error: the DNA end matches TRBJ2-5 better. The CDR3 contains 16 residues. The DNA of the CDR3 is TGTGCCAGCAGCTTTGTCCGCCAGGCGTATGGGGAGACCCAGTACTTC. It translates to CASSFVRQAYGETQYF.

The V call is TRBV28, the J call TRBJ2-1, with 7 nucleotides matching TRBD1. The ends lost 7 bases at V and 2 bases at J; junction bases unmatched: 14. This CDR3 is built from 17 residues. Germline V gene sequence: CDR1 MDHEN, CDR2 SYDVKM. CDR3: CASTLLTTGIPYNEQFF. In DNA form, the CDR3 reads TGTGCCAGCACACTACTTACGACAGGGATCCCCTACAATGAGCAGTTCTTC.

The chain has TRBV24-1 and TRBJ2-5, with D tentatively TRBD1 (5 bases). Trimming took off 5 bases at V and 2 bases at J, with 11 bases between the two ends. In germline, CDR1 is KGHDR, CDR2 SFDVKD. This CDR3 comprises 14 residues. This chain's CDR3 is CATSARQNQETQYF. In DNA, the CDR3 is TGTGCCACCAGTGCCCGACAGAATCAAGAGACCCAGTACTTC.

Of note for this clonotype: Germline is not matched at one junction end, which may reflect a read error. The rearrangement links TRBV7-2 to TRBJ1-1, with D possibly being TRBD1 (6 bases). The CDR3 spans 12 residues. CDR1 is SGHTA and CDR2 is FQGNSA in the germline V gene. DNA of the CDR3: TGTGCCAGCAGCCTAGCACAGGGCGAAGCTTTCTTT. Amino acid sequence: CASSLAQGEAFF.

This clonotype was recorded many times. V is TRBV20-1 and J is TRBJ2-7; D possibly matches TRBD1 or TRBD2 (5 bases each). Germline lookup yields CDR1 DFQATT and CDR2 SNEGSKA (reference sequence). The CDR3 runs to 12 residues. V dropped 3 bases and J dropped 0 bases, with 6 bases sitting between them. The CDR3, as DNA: TGCAGTGCTAGGGGGGACTCCTACGAGCAGTACTTC. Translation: CSARGDSYEQYF.

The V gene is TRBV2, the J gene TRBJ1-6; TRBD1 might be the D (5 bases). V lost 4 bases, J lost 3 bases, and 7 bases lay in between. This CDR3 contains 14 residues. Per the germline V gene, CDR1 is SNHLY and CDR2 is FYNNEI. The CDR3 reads CASSADSYNSPLHF. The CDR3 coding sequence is TGTGCCAGCAGTGCCGACAGCTATAATTCACCCCTCCACTTT.

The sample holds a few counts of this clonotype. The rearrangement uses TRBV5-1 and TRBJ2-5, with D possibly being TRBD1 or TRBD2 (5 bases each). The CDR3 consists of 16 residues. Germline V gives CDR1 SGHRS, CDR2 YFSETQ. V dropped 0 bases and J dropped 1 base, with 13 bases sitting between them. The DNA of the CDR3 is TGCGCCAGCAGCTTGGATCTTGACGGGACCCAAGAGACCCAGTACTTC. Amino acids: CASSLDLDGTQETQYF.

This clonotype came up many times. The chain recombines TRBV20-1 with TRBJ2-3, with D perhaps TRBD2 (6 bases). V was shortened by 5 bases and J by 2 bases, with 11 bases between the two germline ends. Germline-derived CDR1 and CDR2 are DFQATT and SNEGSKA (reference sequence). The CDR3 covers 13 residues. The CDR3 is CSALAEHTDTQYF. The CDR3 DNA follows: TGCAGTGCTTTAGCGGAACACACAGATACGCAGTATTTT.

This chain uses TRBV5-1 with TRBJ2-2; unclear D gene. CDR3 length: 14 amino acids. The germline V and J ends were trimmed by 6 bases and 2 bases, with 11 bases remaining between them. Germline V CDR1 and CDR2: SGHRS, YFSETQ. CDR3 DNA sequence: TGCGCCAGCAAAGTTGCAGCTAACACCGGGGAGCTGTTTTTT. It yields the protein CASKVAANTGELFF.

CDR3 DNA: TGTGCCAGCAGTTTTCGCGGGGGCGGCAATGAGCAGTTCTTC. Protein product: CASSFRGGGNEQFF. This chain joins TRBV28 and TRBJ2-1; D perhaps matches TRBD2 (7 bases). V was shortened by 3 bases and J by 6 bases, with 12 bases between the two germline ends. Germline CDR1 and CDR2: MDHEN and SYDVKM. This CDR3 has 14 amino acids.

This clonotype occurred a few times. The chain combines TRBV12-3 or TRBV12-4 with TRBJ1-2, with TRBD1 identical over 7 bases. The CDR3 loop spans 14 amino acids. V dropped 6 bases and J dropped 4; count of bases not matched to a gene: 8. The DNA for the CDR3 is TGTGCCAGCAGGCATACAGGGGCCCTCTATGGCTACACCTTC. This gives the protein CASRHTGALYGYTF.

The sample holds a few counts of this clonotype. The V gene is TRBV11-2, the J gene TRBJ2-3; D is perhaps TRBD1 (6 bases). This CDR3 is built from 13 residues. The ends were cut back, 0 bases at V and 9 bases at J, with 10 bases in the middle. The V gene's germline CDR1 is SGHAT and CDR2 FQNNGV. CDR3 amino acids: CASSLDGGPTQYF. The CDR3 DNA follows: TGTGCCAGCAGCTTAGATGGGGGCCCCACGCAGTATTTT.